The clone carrying this T cell receptor beta chain was observed a handful of times. The target antigen is unknown. This may be a read error, as it is one base from a much larger clone. Donors were systemically healthy Caucasian individuals from Russia aged about 6 to 95 years. At least 5 micrograms of total RNA were extracted per sample. This record comes from a study of blood T cells in healthy people across ages. Findings and limits, study-wide: Long-lived and aged donors differed, with more naive CD4+ cells and higher diversity in the long-lived.

The V gene's germline CDR1 is SGHRS and CDR2 YFSETQ. The CDR3 contains 14 residues. It was with a sample-barcoded 5' primer and a J-beta primer mix that a second PCR of roughly 7 to 12 cycles was run. Each CDR3 protein gets one entry after TCRdb re-called the 5' RACE reads with MiXCR. This table holds 600,000 or so distinct CDR3 sequences, about 30% found once. Material: blood. The source of this sequence is a woman older than 75 in good health. The V gene is TRBV5-1, the J gene TRBJ2-1; D may be TRBD1 (5 bases). The CDR3 here is CASSLESPDNEQFF. Here the CDR3 DNA reads TGCGCCAGCAGCTTGGAGAGCCCGGACAACGAGCAGTTCTTC.